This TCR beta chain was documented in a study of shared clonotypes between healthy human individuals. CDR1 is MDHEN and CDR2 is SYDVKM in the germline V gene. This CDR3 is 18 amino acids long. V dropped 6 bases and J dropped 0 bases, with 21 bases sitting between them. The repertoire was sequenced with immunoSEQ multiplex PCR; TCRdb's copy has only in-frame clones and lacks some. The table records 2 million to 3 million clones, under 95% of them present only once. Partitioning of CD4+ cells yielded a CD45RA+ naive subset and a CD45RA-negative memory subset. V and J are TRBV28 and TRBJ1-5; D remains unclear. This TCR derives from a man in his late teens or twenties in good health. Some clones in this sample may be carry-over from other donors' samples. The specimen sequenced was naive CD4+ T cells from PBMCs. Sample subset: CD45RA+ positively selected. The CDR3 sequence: CASSHILGGSYSNQPQHF. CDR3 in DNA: TGTGCCAGCAGCCATATCCTGGGAGGGAGTTATAGCAATCAGCCCCAGCATTTT.